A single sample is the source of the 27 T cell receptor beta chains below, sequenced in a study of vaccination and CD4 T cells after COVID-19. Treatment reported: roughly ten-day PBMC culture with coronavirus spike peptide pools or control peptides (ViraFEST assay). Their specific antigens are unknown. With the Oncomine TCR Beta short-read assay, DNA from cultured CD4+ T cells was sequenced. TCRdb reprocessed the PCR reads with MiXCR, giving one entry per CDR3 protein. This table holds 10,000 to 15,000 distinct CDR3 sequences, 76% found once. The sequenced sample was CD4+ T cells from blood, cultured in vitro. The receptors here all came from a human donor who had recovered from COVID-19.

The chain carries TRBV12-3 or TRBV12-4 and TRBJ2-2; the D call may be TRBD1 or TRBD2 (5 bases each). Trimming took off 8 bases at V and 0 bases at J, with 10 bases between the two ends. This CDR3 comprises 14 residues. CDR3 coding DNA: TGTGCCAGCGTGACAGCGGCGAACACCGGGGAGCTGTTTTTT. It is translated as CASVTAANTGELFF.

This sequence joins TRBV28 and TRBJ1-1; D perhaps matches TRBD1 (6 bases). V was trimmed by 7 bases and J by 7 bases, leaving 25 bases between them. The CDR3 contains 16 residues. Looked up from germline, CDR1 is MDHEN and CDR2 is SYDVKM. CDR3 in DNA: TGTGCCAGCACTCAGTCTCAAAACAGGGCCTTTTATGAAGCTTTCTTT. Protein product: CASTQSQNRAFYEAFF.

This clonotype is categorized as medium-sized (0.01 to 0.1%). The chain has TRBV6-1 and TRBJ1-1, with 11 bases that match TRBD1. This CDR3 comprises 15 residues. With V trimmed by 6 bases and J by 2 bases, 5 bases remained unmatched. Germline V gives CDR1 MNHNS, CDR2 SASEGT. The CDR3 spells CASSWTGGFNTEAFF. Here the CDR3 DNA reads TGTGCCAGCAGCTGGACAGGGGGCTTTAACACTGAAGCTTTCTTT.

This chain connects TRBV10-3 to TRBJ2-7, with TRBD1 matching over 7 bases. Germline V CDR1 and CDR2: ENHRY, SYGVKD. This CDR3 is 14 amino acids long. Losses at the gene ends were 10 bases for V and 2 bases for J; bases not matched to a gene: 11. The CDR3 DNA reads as TGTGCCACCGGAGGACAGGCGGCGACCTACGAGCAGTACTTC. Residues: CATGGQAATYEQYF.

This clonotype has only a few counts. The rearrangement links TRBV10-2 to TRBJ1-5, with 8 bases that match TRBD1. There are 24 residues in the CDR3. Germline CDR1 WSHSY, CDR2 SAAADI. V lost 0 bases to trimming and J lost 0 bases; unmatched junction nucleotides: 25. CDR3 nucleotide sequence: TGCGCCAGCAGTGAGTCTGGGACAGGTAGGGGAAGTAGGGGAGGATCCATTAGCAATCAGCCCCAGCATTTT. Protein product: CASSESGTGRGSRGGSISNQPQHF.

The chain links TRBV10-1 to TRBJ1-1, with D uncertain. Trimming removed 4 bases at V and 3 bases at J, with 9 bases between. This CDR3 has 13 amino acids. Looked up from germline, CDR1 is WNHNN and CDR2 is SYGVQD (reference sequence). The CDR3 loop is CASSASGYTEAFF. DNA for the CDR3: TGCGCCAGCAGTGCGTCGGGGTACACTGAAGCTTTCTTT.

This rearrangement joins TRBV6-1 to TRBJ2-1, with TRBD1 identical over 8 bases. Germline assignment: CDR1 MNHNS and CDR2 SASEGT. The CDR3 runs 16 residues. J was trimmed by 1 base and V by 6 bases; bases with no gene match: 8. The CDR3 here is CASRLTTGESYNEQFF. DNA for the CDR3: TGTGCCAGCAGACTTACGACAGGGGAGTCCTACAATGAGCAGTTCTTC.

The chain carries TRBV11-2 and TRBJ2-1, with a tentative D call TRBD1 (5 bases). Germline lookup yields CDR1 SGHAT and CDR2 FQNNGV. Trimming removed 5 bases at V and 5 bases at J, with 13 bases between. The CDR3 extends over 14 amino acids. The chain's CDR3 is CASSPYAGNNEQFF. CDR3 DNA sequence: TGTGCCAGCAGCCCCTATGCAGGGAACAATGAGCAGTTCTTC.

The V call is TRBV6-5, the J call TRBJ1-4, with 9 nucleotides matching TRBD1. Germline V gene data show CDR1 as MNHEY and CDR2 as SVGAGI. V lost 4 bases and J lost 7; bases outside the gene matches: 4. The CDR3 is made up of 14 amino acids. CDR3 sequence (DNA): TGTGCCAGCAGTTTTCGACAGGGGGGTGAAAAACTGTTTTTT. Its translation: CASSFRQGGEKLFF.

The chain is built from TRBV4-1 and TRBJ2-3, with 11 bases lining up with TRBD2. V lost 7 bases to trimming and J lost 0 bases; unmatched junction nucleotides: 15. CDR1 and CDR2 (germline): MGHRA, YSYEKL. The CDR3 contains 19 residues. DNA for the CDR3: TGCGCCAGCACCCTGATGGGGGTAGCGGGGGGGACTAGCACAGATACGCAGTATTTT. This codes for CASTLMGVAGGTSTDTQYF.

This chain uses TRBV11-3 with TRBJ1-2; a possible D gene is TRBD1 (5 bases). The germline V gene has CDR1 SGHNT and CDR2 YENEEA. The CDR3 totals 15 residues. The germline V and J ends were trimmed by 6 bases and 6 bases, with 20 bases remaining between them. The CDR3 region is CASSYTATPGDGYTF. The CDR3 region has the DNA TGTGCCAGCAGTTATACGGCCACACCGGGGGATGGCTACACCTTC.

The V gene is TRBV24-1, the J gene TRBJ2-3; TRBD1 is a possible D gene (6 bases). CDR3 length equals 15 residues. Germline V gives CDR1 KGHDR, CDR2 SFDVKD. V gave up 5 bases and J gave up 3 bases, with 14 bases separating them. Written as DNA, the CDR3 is TGTGCCACCAGTGGGGCTGCAGGGGAGACAGATACGCAGTATTTT. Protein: CATSGAAGETDTQYF.

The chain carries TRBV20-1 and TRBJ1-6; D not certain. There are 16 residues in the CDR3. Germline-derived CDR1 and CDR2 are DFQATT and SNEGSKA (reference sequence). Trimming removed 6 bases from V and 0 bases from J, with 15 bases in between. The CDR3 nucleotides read TGCAGTGCCCCGAAGGGTTCGAGCTCCTATAATTCACCCCTCCACTTT. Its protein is CSAPKGSSSYNSPLHF.

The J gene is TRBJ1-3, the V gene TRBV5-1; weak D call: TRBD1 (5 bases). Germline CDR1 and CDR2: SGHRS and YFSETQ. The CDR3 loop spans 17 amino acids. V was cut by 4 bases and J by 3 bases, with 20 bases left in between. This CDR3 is CASSLRGAAASGNTIYF. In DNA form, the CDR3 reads TGCGCCAGCAGCCTGAGGGGAGCCGCGGCGAGTGGAAACACCATATATTTT.

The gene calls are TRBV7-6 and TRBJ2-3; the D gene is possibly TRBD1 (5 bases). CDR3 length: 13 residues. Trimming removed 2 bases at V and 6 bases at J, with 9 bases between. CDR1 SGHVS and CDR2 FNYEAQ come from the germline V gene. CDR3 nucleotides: TGTGCCAGCAGCTTAACAGGACGGGATACGCAGTATTTT. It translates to CASSLTGRDTQYF.

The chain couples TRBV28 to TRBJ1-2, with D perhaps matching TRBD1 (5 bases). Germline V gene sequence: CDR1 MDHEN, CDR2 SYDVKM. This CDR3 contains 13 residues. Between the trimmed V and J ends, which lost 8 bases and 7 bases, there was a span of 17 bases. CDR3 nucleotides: TGTGCCAGCCTAGCAGGGAAAATGCGTGGCTACACCTTC. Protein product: CASLAGKMRGYTF.

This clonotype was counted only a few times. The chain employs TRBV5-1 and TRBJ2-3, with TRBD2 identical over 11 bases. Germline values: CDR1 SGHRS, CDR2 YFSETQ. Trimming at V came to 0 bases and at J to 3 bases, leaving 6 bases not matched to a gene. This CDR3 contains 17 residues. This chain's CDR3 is CASSLAPTSGETDTQYF. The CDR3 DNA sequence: TGCGCCAGCAGCTTGGCCCCGACTAGCGGGGAAACAGATACGCAGTATTTT.

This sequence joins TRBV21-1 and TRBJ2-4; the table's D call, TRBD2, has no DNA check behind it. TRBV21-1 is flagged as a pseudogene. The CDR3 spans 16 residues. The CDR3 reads CASSKGGRNPKNIQYF. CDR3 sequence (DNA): TGTGCCAGCAGCAAAGGTGGGAGGAATCCCAAAAACATTCAGTACTTC.

In DNA form, the CDR3 reads TGTGCCAGCAGTTACTCTAACAGCTCACCCCTCCACTTT. Amino acids: CASSYSNSSPLHF. The J gene is TRBJ1-6, the V gene TRBV6-5; unclear D gene. CDR3 length: 13 amino acids. V was cut by 0 bases and J by 10 bases, with 7 bases left in between. Per the germline V gene, CDR1 is MNHEY and CDR2 is SVGAGI.

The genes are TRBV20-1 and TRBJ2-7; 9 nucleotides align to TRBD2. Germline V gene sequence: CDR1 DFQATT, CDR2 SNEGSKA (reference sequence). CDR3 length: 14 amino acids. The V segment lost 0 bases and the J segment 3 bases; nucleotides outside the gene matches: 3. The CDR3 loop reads CSARDASGNYEQYF. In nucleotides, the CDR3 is TGCAGTGCTAGAGATGCTAGCGGGAACTACGAGCAGTACTTC.

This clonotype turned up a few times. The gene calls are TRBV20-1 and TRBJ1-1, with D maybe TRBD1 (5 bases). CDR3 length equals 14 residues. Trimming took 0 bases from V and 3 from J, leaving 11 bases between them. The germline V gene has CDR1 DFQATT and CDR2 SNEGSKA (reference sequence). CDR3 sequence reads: CSARDGGSDTEAFF. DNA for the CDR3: TGCAGTGCTAGAGATGGGGGGTCGGACACTGAAGCTTTCTTT.

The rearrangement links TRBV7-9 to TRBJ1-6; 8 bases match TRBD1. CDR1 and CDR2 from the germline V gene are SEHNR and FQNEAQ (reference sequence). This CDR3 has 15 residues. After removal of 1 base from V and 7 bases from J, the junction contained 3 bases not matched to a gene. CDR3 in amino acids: CASSLGTGSNSPLHF. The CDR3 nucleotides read TGTGCCAGCAGCTTAGGGACAGGGTCAAATTCACCCCTCCACTTT.

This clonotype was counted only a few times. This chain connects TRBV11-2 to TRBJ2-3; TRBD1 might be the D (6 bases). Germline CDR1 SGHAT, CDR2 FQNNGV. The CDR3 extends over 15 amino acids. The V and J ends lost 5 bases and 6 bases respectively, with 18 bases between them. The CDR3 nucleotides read TGTGCCAGCAGCCCAGGGGTTACCTACGCGGATACGCAGTATTTT. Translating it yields CASSPGVTYADTQYF.

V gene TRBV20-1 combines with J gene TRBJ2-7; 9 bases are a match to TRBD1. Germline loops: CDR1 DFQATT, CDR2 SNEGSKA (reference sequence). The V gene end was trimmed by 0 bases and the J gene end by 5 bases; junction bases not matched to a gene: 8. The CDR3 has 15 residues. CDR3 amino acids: CSARDLQGQGHEQYF. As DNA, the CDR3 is TGCAGTGCTAGAGATCTCCAGGGACAGGGCCACGAGCAGTACTTC.

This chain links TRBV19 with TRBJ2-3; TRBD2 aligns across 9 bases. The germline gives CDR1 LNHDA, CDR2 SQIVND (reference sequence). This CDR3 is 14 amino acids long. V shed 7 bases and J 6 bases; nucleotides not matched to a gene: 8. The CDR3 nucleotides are TGTGCCAGTAAAACGGCTAGCGGGGTGGATACGCAGTATTTT. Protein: CASKTASGVDTQYF.

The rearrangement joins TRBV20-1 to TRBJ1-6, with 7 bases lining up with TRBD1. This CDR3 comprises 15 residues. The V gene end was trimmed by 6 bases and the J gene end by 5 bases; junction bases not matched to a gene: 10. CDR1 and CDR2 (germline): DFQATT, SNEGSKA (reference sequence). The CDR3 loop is CSAKRTQGHNSPLHF. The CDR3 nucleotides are TGCAGTGCGAAGCGAACACAGGGGCATAATTCACCCCTCCACTTT.

CDR3 DNA sequence: TGTGCCAGCAGCTTCAACAGCAATCAGCCCCAGCATTTT. Residues: CASSFNSNQPQHF. V usage is TRBV5-4 and J usage is TRBJ1-5; D remains unclear. The V gene lost 2 bases and the J gene lost 1 base, with 4 bases spanning the gap. The V gene's germline CDR1 is SGHNT and CDR2 YYREEE (reference sequence). This CDR3 region has 13 residues.